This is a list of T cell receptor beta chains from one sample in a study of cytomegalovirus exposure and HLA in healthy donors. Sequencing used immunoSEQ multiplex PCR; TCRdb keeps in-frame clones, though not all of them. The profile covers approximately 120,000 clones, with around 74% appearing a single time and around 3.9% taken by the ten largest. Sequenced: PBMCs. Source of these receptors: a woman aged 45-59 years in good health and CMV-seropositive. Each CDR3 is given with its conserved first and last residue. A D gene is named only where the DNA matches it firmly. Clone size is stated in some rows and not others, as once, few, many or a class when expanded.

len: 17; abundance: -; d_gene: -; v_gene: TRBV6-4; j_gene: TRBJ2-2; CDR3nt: TGTGCCAGCAGTGACTCGATTTTCCGAAAGGGGTCCGGGGAGCTGTTTTTT; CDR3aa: CASSDSIFRKGSGELFF
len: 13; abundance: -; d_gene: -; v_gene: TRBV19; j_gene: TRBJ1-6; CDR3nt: TGTGCCAGTAGTATATCCCCAAATTCACCCCTCCACTTT; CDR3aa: CASSISPNSPLHF
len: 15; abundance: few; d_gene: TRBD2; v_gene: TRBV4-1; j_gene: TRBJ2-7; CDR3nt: TGCGCCAGCAGCCCCCTTGGCGGGGGTAGCTACGAGCAGTACTTC; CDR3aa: CASSPLGGGSYEQYF
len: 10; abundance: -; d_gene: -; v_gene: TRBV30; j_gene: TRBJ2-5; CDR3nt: TGTGCCTACGCAGAAGAGACCCAGTACTTC; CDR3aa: CAYAEETQYF
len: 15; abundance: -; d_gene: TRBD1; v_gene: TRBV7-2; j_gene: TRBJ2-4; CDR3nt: TGTGCCAGCAGCTTAGGTCGGCAGGGGGCGAACATTCAGTACTTC; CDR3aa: CASSLGRQGANIQYF
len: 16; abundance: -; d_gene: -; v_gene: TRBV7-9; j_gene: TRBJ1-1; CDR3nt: TGTGCCAGCAGCTTAGCGCGGAGCAGTATTTACACTGAAGCTTTCTTT; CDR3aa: CASSLARSSIYTEAFF
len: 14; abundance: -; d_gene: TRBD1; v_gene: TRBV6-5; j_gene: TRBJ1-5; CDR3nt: TGTGCCAGCAGTCGCAGGGACAGGGACCAGCCCCAGCATTTT; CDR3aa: CASSRRDRDQPQHF
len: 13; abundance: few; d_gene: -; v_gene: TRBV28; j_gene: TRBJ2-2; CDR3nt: TGTGCCAGCAGTGTTATAAACACCGGGGAGCTGTTTTTT; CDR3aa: CASSVINTGELFF
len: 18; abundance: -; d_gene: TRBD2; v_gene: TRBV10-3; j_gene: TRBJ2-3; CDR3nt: TGTGCATCAAGGAATAGGGCTAGCGGGGGCGGGGGCACAGATACGCAGTATTTT; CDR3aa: CASRNRASGGGGTDTQYF
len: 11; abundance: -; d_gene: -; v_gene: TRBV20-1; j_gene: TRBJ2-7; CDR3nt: TGCAGTCCGTTGCAGGGGAACGAGCAGTACTTC; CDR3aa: CSPLQGNEQYF
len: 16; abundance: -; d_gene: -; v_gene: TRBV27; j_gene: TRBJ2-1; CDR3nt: TGTGCCAGCACCCCAAGAGAGAGCTCCTACTACAATGAGCAGTTCTTC; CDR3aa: CASTPRESSYYNEQFF
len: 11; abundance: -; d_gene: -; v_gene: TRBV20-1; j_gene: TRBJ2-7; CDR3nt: TGCAGTGCTTCTACAGGGTACGAGCAGTACTTC; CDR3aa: CSASTGYEQYF
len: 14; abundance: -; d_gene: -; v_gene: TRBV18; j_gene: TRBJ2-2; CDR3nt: TGTGCCAGCTCACCCCCAGGGAACACCGGGGAGCTGTTTTTT; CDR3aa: CASSPPGNTGELFF
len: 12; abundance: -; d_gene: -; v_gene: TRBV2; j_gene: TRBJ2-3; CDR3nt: TGTGCCAGTCGACAGAGCACAGATACGCAGTATTTT; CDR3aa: CASRQSTDTQYF
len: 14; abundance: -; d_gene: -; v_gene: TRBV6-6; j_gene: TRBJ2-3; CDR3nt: TGTGCCAGCAAAAAACTCGGAGGGACAGATACGCAGTATTTT; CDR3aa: CASKKLGGTDTQYF
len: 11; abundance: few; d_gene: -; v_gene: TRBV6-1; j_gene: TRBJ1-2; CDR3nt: TGTGCCAGCAGTGAACTCTATGGCTACACCTTC; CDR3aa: CASSELYGYTF
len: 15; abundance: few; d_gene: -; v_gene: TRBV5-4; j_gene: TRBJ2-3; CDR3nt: TGTGCCAGCAGCTTGGATCAGCGTAGCACAGATACGCAGTATTTT; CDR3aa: CASSLDQRSTDTQYF
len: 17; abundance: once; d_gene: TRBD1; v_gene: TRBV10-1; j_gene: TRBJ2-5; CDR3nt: TGCGCCAGCAGTGAATCCCCGACAGGGGGGATCCAAGAGACCCAGTACTTC; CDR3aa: CASSESPTGGIQETQYF
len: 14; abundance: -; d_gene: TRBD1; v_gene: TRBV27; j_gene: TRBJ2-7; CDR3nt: TGTGCCAGCAGTTTAAACAGGGGGCCTTACGAGCAGTACTTC; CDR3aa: CASSLNRGPYEQYF
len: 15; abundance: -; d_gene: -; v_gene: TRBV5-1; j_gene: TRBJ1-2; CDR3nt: TGCGCCAGCAGGCCGGACTTTACCATGGGCTATGGCTACACCTTC; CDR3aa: CASRPDFTMGYGYTF
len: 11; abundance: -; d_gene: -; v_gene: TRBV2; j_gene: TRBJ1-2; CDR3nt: TGTGCCAGCGGGAGCGGTGATGGCTACACCTTC; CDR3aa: CASGSGDGYTF
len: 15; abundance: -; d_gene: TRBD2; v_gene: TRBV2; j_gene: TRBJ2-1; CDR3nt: TGTGCCAGCAGTTCAATAGCGGGGGAGTACAATGAGCAGTTCTTC; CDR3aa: CASSSIAGEYNEQFF
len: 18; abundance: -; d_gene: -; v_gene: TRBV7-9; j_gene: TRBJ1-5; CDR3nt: TGTTCCAGCAGCTTAGAGGACCTAAGGGGCTATAGCAATCAGCCCCAGCATTTT; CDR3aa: CSSSLEDLRGYSNQPQHF
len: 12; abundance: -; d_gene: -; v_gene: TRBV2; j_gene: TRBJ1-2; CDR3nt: TGTGCCAGCAGTGAGGGCACCAGGGGCTACACCTTC; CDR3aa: CASSEGTRGYTF
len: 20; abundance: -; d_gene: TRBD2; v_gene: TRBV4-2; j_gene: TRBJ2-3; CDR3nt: TGTGCCAGCAGCCAATCCGCGCCGGGACTAGGGATCACTAGCACAGATACGCAGTATTTT; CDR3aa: CASSQSAPGLGITSTDTQYF
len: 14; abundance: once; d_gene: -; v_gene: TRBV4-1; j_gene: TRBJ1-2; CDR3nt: TGCGCCAGCAGCCAAGATGGAGGCCACCCTGGCTACACCTTC; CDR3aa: CASSQDGGHPGYTF
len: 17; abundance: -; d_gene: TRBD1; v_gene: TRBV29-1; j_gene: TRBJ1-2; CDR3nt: TGCAGCGTTGACTTTCTCCGAACCGGGACAGATAACTATGGCTACACCTTC; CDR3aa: CSVDFLRTGTDNYGYTF
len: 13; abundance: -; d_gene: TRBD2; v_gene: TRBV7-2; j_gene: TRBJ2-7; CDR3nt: TGTGCCAGCAGCTTAAGCGGGGGCCGCGAGCAGTACTTC; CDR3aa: CASSLSGGREQYF
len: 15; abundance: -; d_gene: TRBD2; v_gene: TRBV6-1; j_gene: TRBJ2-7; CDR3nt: TGTGCCAGCAGTGGGGTGGCTAGCGGGGGCTACGAGCAGTACTTC; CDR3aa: CASSGVASGGYEQYF
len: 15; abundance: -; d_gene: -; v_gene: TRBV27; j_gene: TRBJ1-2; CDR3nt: TGTGCCAGCAGTCCACTTTGGGCAGGGAGGGATAGCTACACCTTC; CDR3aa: CASSPLWAGRDSYTF
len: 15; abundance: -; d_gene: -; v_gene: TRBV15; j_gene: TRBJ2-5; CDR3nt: TGTGCCACCAGCAAACGGGACTTGATCCAAGAGACCCAGTACTTC; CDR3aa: CATSKRDLIQETQYF
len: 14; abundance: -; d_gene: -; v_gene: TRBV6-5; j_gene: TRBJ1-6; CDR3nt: TGTGCCAGCAGTTACTCGACCGGGAATTCACCCCTCCACTTT; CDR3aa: CASSYSTGNSPLHF
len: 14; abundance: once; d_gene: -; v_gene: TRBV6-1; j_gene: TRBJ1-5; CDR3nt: TGTGCCAGCAGTGTTAGGACAGGCAATCAGCCCCAGCATTTT; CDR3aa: CASSVRTGNQPQHF
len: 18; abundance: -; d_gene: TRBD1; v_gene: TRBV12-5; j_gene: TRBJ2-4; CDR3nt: TGTGCTAGTGGTAGTGGACAGGGGAGTCCATTAGCCAAAAACATTCAGTACTTC; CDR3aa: CASGSGQGSPLAKNIQYF
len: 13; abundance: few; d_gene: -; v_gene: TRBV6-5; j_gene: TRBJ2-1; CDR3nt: TGTGCCAGCAGCCCTCGAGGGTCCCATGAGCAGTTCTTC; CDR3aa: CASSPRGSHEQFF
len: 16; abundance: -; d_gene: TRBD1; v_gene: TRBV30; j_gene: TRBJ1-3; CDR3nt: TGTGCCTGGAGTACACACGGCGGACAGGGGGCGAACACCATATATTTT; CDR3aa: CAWSTHGGQGANTIYF
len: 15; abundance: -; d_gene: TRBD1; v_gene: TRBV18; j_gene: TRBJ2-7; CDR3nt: TGTGCCAGCTCATCATTGCGGACAGGGGTGGGCGAGCAGTACTTC; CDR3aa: CASSSLRTGVGEQYF
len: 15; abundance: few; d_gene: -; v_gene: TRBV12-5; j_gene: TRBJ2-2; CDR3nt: TGTGCTAGTGGTTTGGTAAAGTACGGCACCGGGGAGCTGTTTTTT; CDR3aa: CASGLVKYGTGELFF
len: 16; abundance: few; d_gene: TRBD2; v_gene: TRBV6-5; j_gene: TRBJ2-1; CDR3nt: TGTGCCAGCAGTTTTTCCCTAGCGGGGGGGCCGAATGAGCAGTTCTTC; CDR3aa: CASSFSLAGGPNEQFF
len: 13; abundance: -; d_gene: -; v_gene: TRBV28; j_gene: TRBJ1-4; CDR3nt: TGTGCCAGCACCGTCCACGTCCAGTCTGAACTGTTTTTT; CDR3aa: CASTVHVQSELFF
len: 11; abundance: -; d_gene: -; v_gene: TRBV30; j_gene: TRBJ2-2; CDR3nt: TGTGCCCACCGGGTGCCCGGGGAGCTGTTTTTT; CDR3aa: CAHRVPGELFF
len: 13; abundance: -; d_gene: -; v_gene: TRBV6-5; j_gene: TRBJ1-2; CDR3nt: TGTGCCAGCAGTTATACCAGGAACTATGGCTACACCTTC; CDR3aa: CASSYTRNYGYTF
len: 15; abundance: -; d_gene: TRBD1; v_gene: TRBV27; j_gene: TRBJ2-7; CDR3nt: TGTGCCAGCAGTTCCCCTGGGACAGGCTACTACGAGCAGTACTTC; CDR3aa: CASSSPGTGYYEQYF
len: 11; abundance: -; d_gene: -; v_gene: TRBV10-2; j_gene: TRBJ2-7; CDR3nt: TGCGCCAGCGGGGCAGGCTACGAGCAGTACTTC; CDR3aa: CASGAGYEQYF
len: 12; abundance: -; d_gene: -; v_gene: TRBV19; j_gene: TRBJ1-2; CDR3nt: TGTGCCAGCCTCCACCTCGGGGATGGCTACACCTTC; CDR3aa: CASLHLGDGYTF
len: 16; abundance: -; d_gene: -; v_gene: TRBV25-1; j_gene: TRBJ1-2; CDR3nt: TGTGCCAGCAGTGATCCCCGGGCCGGGGGAATGGACGGCTACACCTTC; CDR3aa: CASSDPRAGGMDGYTF
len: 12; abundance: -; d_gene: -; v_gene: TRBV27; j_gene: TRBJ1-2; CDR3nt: TGTGCCAGGTTAGGGGTTTTGGCTCTTAACACCTTC; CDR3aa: CARLGVLALNTF
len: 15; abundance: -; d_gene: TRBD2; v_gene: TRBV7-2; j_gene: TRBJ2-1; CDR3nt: TGTGCCAGCAGCTTAGCGGGACTAGCGGGGGCCGAGCAGTTCTTC; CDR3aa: CASSLAGLAGAEQFF
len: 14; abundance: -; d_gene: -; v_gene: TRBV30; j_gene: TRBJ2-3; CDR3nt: TGTGCCTGGAGGCCTTCGCTAATCACAGATACGCAGTATTTT; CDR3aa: CAWRPSLITDTQYF
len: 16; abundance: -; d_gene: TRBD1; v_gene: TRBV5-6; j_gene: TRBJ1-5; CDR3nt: TGTGCCAGCAGCACTGGGACAGGGGAGGGCAATCAGCCCCAGCATTTT; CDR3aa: CASSTGTGEGNQPQHF
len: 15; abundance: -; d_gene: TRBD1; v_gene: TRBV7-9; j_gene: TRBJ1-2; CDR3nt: TGTGCCAGCAGCTTAAACAGGGGCGTCGGGGATGGCTACACCTTC; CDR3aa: CASSLNRGVGDGYTF